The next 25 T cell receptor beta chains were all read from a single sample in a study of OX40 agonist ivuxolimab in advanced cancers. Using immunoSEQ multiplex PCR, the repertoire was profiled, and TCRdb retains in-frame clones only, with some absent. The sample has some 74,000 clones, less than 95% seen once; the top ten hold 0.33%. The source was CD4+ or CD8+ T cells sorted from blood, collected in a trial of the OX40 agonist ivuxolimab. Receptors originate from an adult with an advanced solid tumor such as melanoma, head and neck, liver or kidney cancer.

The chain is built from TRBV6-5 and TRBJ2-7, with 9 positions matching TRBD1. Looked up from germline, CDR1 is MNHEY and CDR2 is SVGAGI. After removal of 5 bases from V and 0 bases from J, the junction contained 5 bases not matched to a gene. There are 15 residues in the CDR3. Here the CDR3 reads CASSPGTGSSYEQYV. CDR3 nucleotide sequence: TGTGCCAGCAGTCCTGGGACAGGGAGCTCCTACGAGCAGTACGTC.

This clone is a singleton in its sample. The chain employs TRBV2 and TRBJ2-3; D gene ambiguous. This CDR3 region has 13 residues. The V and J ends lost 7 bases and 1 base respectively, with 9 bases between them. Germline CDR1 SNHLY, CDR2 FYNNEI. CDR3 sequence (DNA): TGTGCCAGCACTACAGAACGCACAGATACGCAGTATTTT. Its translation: CASTTERTDTQYF.

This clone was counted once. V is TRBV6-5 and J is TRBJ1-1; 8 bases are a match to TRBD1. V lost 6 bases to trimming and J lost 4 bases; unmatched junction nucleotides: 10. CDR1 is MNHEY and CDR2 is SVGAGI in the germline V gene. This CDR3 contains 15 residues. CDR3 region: CASSPDRGFGTEAFF. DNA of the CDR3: TGTGCCAGCAGCCCTGACAGGGGTTTCGGCACTGAAGCTTTCTTT.

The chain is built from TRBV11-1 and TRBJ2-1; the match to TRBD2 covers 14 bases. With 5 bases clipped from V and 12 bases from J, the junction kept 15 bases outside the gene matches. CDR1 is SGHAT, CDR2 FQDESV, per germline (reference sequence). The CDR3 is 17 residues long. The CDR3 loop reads CASSGIRTSGGLLVQFF. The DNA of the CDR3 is TGTGCCAGCAGCGGGATACGGACTAGCGGGGGGCTATTGGTGCAGTTCTTC.

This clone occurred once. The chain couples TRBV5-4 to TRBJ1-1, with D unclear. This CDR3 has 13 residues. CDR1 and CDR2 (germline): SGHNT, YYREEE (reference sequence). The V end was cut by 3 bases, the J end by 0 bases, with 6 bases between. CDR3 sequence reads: CASSSTLNTEAFF. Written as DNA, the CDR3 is TGTGCCAGCAGCTCGACGTTGAACACTGAAGCTTTCTTT.

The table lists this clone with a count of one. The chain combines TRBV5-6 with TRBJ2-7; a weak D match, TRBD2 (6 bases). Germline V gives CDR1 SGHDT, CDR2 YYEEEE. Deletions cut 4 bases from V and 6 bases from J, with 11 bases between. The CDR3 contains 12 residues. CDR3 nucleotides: TGTGCCAGCAGCGTTGGGACTCCCGAGCAGTACTTC. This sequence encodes CASSVGTPEQYF.

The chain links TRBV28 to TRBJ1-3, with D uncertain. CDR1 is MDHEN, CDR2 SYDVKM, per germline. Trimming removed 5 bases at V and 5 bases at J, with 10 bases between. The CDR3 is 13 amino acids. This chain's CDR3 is CASSDGSRNTIYF. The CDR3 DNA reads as TGTGCCAGCAGTGACGGGAGCCGAAACACCATATATTTT.

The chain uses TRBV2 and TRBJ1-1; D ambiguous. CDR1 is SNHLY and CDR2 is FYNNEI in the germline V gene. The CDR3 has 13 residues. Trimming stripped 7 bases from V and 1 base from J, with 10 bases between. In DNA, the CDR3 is TGTGCCAGCAACGAGCGAGGGAACACTGAAGCTTTCTTT. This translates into CASNERGNTEAFF.

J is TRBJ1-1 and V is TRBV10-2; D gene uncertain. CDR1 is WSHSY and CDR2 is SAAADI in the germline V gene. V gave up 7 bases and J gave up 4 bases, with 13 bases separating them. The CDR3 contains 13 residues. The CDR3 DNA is TGCGCCAGCACGGGCTCCTGGGGCACTGAAGCTTTCTTT. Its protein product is CASTGSWGTEAFF.

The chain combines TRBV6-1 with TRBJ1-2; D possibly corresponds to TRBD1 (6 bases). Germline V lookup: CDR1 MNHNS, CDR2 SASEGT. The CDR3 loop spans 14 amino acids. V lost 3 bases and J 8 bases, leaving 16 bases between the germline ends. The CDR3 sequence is CASSDIDRILGYTF. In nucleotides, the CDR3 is TGTGCCAGCAGTGATATTGACAGGATCTTAGGCTACACCTTC.

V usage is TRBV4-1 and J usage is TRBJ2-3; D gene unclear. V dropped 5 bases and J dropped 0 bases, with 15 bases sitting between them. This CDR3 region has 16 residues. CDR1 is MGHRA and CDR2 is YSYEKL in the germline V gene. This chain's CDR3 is CASSGVGFLSTDTQYF. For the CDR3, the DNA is TGCGCCAGCAGCGGAGTCGGGTTTCTTAGCACAGATACGCAGTATTTT.

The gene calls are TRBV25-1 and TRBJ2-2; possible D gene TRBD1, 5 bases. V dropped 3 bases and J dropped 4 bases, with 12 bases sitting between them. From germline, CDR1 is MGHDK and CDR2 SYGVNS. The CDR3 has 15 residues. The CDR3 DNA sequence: TGTGCCAGCAGTGACCCCCAGGGCGCCACCGGGGAGCTGTTTTTT. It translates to CASSDPQGATGELFF. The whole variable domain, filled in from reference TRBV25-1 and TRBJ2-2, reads EADIYQTPRYLVIGTGKKITLECSQTMGHDKMYWYQQDPGMELHLIHYSYGVNSTEKGDLSSESTVSRIRTEHFPLTLESARPSHTSQYLCASSDPQGATGELFFGEGSRLTVL.

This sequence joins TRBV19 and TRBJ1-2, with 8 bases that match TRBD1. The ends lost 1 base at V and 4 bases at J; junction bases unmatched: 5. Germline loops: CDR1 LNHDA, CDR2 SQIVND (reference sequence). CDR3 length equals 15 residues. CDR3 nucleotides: TGTGCCAGTAGTATAGGGACAGGGAATCTCTATGGCTACACCTTC. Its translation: CASSIGTGNLYGYTF.

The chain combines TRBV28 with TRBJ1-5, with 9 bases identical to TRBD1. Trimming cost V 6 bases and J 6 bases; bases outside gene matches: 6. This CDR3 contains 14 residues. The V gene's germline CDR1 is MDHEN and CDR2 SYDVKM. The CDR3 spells CASRAQGAIQPQHF. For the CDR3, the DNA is TGTGCCAGCAGGGCACAGGGGGCCATTCAGCCCCAGCATTTT.

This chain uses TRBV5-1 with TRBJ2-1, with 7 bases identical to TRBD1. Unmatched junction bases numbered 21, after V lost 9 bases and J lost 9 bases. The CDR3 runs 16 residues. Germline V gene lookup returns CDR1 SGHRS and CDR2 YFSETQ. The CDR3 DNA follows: TGCGCCACCACACCGAGCTACGGGACAGCTGGGGGTGAGCAGTTCTTC. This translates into CATTPSYGTAGGEQFF.

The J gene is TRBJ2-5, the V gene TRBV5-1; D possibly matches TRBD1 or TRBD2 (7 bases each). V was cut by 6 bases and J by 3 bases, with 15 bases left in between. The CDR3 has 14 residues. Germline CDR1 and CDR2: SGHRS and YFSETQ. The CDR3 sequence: CASTKGGTEETQYF. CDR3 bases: TGCGCCAGCACAAAGGGGGGGACAGAAGAGACCCAGTACTTC.

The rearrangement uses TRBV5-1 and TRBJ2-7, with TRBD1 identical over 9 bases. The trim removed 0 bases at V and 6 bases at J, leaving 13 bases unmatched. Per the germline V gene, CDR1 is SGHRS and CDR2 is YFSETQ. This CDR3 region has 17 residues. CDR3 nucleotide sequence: TGCGCCAGCAGCTTGGTCGTGGACAGGGGCCTTTTGGGCGAGCAGTACTTC. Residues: CASSLVVDRGLLGEQYF.

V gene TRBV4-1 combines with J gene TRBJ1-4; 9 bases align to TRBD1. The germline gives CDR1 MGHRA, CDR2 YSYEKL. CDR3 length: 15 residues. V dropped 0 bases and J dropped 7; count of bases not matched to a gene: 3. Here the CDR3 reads CASSQDGTGREKLFF. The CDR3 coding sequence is TGCGCCAGCAGCCAAGATGGGACAGGGCGTGAAAAACTGTTTTTT.

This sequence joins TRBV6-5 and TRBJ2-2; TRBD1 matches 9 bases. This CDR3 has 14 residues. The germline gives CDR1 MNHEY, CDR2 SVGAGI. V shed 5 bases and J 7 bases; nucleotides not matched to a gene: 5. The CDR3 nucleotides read TGTGCCAGCAGTAAACGACAGGGGGGCGGGGAGCTGTTTTTT. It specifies CASSKRQGGGELFF.

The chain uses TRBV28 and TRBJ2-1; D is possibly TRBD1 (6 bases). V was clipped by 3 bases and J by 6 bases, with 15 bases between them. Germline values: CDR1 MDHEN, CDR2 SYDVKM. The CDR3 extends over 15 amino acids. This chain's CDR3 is CASSLGAGVVNEQFF. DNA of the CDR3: TGTGCCAGCAGTTTGGGGGCAGGGGTGGTCAATGAGCAGTTCTTC.

CDR3 bases: TGCGCCAGCGGCATCTACAGGGGCGCCGGGGAGCTGTTTTTT. It encodes CASGIYRGAGELFF. The V gene is TRBV5-1, the J gene TRBJ2-2; 7 nucleotides match TRBD1. This CDR3 comprises 14 residues. V lost 7 bases to trimming and J lost 6 bases; unmatched junction nucleotides: 9. Per germline, CDR1 SGHRS and CDR2 YFSETQ. The entire variable domain, with the rest obtained from reference TRBV5-1 and TRBJ2-2, is as follows: KAGVTQTPRYLIKTRGQQVTLSCSPISGHRSVSWYQQTPGQGLQFLFEYFSETQRNKGNFPGRFSGRQFSNSRSEMNVSTLELGDSALYLCASGIYRGAGELFFGEGSRLTVL.

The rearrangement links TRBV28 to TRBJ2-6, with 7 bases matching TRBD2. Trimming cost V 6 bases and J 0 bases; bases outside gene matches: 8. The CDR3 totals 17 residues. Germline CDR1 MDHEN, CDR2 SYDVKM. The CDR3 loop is CASSWGGLSSGANVLTF. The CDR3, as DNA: TGTGCCAGCAGCTGGGGAGGGCTAAGCTCTGGGGCCAACGTCCTGACTTTC.

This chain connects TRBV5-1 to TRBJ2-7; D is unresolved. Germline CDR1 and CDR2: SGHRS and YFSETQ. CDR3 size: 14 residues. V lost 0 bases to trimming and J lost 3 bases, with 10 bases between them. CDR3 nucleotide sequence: TGCGCCAGCAGCTTGGGGGTCAATGTCTACGAGCAGTACTTC. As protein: CASSLGVNVYEQYF.

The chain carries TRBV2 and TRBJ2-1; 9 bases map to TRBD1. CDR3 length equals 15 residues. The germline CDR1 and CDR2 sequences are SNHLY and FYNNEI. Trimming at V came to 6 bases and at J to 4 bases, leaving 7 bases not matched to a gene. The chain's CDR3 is CASRTDRGGYNEQFF. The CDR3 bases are TGTGCCAGCAGGACGGACAGGGGCGGGTACAATGAGCAGTTCTTC.

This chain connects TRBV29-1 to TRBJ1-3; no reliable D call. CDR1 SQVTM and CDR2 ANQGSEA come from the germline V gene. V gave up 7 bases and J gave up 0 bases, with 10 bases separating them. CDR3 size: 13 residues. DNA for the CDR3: TGCAGCGCTCGACATAGCTCTGGAAACACCATATATTTT. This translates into CSARHSSGNTIYF.